This T cell receptor (beta chain) was recovered during a study of OX40 agonist ivuxolimab in advanced cancers. Findings and limits, study-wide: Both CD4+ and CD8+ T cell populations in blood had undergone clonal expansion by week 6 at 0.1 to 3.0 mg/kg. Partial responders dosed at 0.1-3.0 mg/kg displayed clonal expansion ranking among the lowest.

Measured with immunoSEQ multiplex PCR; TCRdb has only the in-frame clones, and not every one. The sample includes about 44,000 clones, 65% to 85% of them seen just once. The CDR3 runs 16 residues. V dropped 6 bases and J dropped 4 bases, with 19 bases sitting between them. Germline V CDR1 and CDR2: ENHRY, SYGVKD. A word on this clone: The antigen is not known.

The sample in question was CD4+ or CD8+ T cells sorted from blood, obtained in a trial of the OX40 agonist ivuxolimab. This receptor was identified in an adult with an advanced solid tumor such as melanoma, head and neck, liver or kidney cancer. J is TRBJ2-1 and V is TRBV10-3; possibly TRBD2 for D (5 bases). The CDR3 DNA sequence: TGTGCCATCAGAACGGACTCCTACTTGGGTTACAATGAGCAGTTCTTC. Encoded protein: CAIRTDSYLGYNEQFF.